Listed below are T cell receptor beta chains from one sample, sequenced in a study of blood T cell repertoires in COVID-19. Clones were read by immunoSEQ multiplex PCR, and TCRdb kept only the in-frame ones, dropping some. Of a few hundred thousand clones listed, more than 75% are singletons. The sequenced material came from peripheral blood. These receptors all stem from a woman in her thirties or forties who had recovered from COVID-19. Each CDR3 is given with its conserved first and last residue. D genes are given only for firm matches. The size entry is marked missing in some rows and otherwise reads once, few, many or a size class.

DNA: TGTGCCTGGAGTCGACAAACCCATGGCTACACCTTC
CDR3: CAWSRQTHGYTF
V: TRBV30
J: TRBJ1-2
size: once
D: -

DNA: TGTGCCATCAGTGAGTCCGCTAGCGGGCCCAAAAACATTCAGTACTTC
CDR3: CAISESASGPKNIQYF
V: TRBV10-3
J: TRBJ2-4
size: -
D: TRBD2

DNA: TGCAGCGTTGATAGACAGCTTGGTCGCTATGGCTACACCTTC
CDR3: CSVDRQLGRYGYTF
V: TRBV29-1
J: TRBJ1-2
size: -
D: -

DNA: TGTGCCAGCAGCCCAGGTCCCGGACTAGCGGGAGCCCCCGGCGGGGAGCTGTTTTTT
CDR3: CASSPGPGLAGAPGGELFF
V: TRBV7-2
J: TRBJ2-2
size: once
D: TRBD2

DNA: TGTGCCAGCAGCGTTGGGGTAGCGGGACTGGATGAGCAGTTCTTC
CDR3: CASSVGVAGLDEQFF
V: TRBV9
J: TRBJ2-1
size: -
D: TRBD2

DNA: TGTGCCAGCAGCTTGTGGGGCAGGGGGCGCGTGGAGGAGCAGTACTTC
CDR3: CASSLWGRGRVEEQYF
V: TRBV5-4
J: TRBJ2-7
size: -
D: TRBD1

DNA: TGCAGTGCTAGGATTAGGGGCACCATATATTTT
CDR3: CSARIRGTIYF
V: TRBV20-1
J: TRBJ1-3
size: -
D: -

DNA: TGTGCCAGTAGGGACACCCAGGGCTATGGCTACACCTTC
CDR3: CASRDTQGYGYTF
V: TRBV19
J: TRBJ1-2
size: -
D: -

DNA: TGTGCCACCAGTGATTGGACTAGTCGCGCAGATACGCAGTATTTT
CDR3: CATSDWTSRADTQYF
V: TRBV24-1
J: TRBJ2-3
size: -
D: TRBD2

DNA: TGCGCCAGCCGGACCCGGGGGCAAGAGACCCAGTACTTC
CDR3: CASRTRGQETQYF
V: TRBV10-2
J: TRBJ2-5
size: -
D: -

DNA: TGTGCCAGCAGCCGGGGGGGTGAGCAGTTCTTC
CDR3: CASSRGGEQFF
V: TRBV7-3
J: TRBJ2-1
size: -
D: TRBD2

DNA: TGCGCCAGAGGGTTAGCGGGACCCGGTCCAGATACGCAGTATTTT
CDR3: CARGLAGPGPDTQYF
V: TRBV23-1
J: TRBJ2-3
size: -
D: TRBD2

DNA: TGTGCCAGCAGGACTAGCGGACCACCTAACAATGAGCAGTTCTTC
CDR3: CASRTSGPPNNEQFF
V: TRBV27
J: TRBJ2-1
size: -
D: TRBD2

DNA: TGTGCCAGCAGCTTAGCGACTAGAGAGACCCAGTACTTC
CDR3: CASSLATRETQYF
V: TRBV7-2
J: TRBJ2-5
size: -
D: -

DNA: TGTGCCAGCAGGAATCAACTAGCGGGAGTTCCAGATACGCAGTATTTT
CDR3: CASRNQLAGVPDTQYF
V: TRBV2
J: TRBJ2-3
size: -
D: TRBD2

DNA: TGTGCCAGCAGTGACATTGGAGGCGGGAAGAACACTGAAGCTTTCTTT
CDR3: CASSDIGGGKNTEAFF
V: TRBV5-6
J: TRBJ1-1
size: -
D: -

DNA: TGTGCCAGCGGGGCTAGCGGGGGGAACAATGAGCAGTTCTTC
CDR3: CASGASGGNNEQFF
V: TRBV11-3
J: TRBJ2-1
size: -
D: TRBD2

DNA: TGCGCCAGCAGTATGCAGGGGGCCTACGAGCAGTACTTC
CDR3: CASSMQGAYEQYF
V: TRBV5-1
J: TRBJ2-7
size: -
D: TRBD1

DNA: TGTGCCAGCAGCTTAGTGGGCGGGCCGGGCACCTTC
CDR3: CASSLVGGPGTF
V: TRBV11-2
J: TRBJ1-2
size: -
D: -

DNA: TGTGCCACCCAAGGACAGGGCCAAGAGACCCAGTACTTC
CDR3: CATQGQGQETQYF
V: TRBV10-3
J: TRBJ2-5
size: -
D: TRBD1

DNA: TGTGCCAGCAGCCCCCGTCGACAGGGTGAAAAACTGTTTTTT
CDR3: CASSPRRQGEKLFF
V: TRBV7-8
J: TRBJ1-4
size: -
D: TRBD1

DNA: TGTGCCAGCAGCTTCGACGGACTAGCGGCTTTCAGGGATACGCAGTATTTT
CDR3: CASSFDGLAAFRDTQYF
V: TRBV5-5
J: TRBJ2-3
size: -
D: TRBD2